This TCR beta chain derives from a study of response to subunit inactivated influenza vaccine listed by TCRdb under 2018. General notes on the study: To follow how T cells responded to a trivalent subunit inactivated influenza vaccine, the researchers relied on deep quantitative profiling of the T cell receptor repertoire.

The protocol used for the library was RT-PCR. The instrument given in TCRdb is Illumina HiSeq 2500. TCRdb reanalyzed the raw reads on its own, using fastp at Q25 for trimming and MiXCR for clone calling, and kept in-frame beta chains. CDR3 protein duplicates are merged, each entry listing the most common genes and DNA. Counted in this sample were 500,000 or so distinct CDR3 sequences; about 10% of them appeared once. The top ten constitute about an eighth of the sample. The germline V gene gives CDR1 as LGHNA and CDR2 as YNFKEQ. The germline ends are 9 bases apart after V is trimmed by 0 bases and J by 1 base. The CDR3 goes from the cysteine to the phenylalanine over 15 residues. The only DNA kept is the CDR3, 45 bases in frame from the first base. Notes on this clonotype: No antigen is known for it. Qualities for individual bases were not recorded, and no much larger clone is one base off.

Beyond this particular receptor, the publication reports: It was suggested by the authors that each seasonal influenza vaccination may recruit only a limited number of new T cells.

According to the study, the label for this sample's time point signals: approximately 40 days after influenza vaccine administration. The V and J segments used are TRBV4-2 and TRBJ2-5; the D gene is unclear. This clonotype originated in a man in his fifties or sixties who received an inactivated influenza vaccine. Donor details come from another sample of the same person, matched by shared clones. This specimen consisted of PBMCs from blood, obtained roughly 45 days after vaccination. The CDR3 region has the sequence CASSQERQFQETQYF. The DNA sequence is TGTGCCAGCAGCCAAGAAAGGCAGTTCCAAGAGACCCAGTACTTC.